The TCR beta chain under discussion was sequenced for a study of beta chain features in type 1 diabetes. Study-wide findings and caveats: Patients with Type 1 diabetes showed moderately but significantly shorter TCRB CDR3s in all four CD4+ subsets.

Germline assignment: CDR1 LNHDA and CDR2 SQIVND (reference sequence). The CDR3 runs to 15 residues. V gave up 5 bases and J gave up 5 bases; unmatched junction bases: 7. A heparinised blood draw that averaged approximately 120 mL was obtained once from each donor. A CD45RO/CCR7/CD25/CD127/CD95/CD27 panel sorted naive, central memory, regulatory and stem cell-like memory CD4+ cells. Every bit of the isolated RNA underwent reverse transcription, so sequencing read expressed TCRB transcripts. Naive, central memory and regulatory T cell samples averaged approximately 3.9 million immunoSEQ reads each. TCRdb's table, derived via immunoSEQ multiplex PCR, lists solely in-frame clones and lacks some. The repertoire has around 320,000 clones, roughly 15% of them found once; the top ten carry 5.5% to 7.5%. This clone was counted a few times. Its antigen is unknown.

V gene TRBV19 combines with J gene TRBJ1-5, with 9 bases identical to TRBD1. Input material: central memory CD4+ T cells from blood. The origin of this receptor is a man aged 25 to 40 in good health. This CDR3 reads CASSPGGQGYQPQHF. CDR3 nucleotides: TGTGCCAGTAGTCCGGGCGGACAGGGGTATCAGCCCCAGCATTTT.